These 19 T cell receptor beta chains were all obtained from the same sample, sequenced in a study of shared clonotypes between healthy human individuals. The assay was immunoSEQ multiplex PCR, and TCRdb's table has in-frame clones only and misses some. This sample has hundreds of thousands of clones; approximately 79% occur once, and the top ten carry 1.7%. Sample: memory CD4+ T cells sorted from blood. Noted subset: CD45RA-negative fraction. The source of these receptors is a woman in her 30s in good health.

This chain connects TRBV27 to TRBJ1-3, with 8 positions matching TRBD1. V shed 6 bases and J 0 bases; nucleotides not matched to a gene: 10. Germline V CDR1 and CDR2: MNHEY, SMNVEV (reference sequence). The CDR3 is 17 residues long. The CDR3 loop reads CASRGWTGTNSGNTIYF. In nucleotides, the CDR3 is TGTGCCAGCAGGGGGTGGACAGGGACAAACTCTGGAAACACCATATATTTT.

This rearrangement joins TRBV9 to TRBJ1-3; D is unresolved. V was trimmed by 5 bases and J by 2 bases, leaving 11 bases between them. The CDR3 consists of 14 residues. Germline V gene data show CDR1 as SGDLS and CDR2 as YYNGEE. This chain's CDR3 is CASSGKTAGNTIYF. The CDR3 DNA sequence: TGTGCCAGCAGTGGGAAAACCGCTGGAAACACCATATATTTT.

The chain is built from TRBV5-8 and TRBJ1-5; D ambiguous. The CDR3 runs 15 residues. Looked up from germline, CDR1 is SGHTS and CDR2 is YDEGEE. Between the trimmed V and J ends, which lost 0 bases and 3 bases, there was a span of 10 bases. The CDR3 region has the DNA TGTGCCAGCAGCTTGGGAGGGTTGTCCAATCAGCCCCAGCATTTT. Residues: CASSLGGLSNQPQHF.

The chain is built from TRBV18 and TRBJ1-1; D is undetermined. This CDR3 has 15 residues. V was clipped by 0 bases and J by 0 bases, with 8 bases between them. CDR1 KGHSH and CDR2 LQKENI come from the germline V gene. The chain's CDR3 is CASSPPSEMNTEAFF. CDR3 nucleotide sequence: TGTGCCAGCTCACCACCATCAGAAATGAACACTGAAGCTTTCTTT.

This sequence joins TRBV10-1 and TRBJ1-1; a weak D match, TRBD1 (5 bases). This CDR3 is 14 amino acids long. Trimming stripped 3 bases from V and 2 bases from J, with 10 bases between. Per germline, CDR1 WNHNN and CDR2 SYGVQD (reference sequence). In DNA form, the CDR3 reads TGCGCCAGCAGTGAAGGAGACAGAAACACTGAAGCTTTCTTT. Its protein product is CASSEGDRNTEAFF.

In DNA, the CDR3 is TGTGCCAGCAGCTTAGCCTCTGGAAACACCATATATTTT. Amino acids: CASSLASGNTIYF. V and J are TRBV7-9 and TRBJ1-3; no firm D call. The germline V gene encodes CDR1 SEHNR and CDR2 FQNEAQ (reference sequence). Trimming cost V 0 bases and J 0 bases, with 0 bases left between them. The CDR3 length is 13 residues.

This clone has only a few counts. For the CDR3, the DNA is TGTGCCAGCAGCTCCCAGACTAGCGGGATAGCGGGGCAGTACTTC. Protein: CASSSQTSGIAGQYF. The chain carries TRBV7-2 and TRBJ2-7, with TRBD2 identical over 11 bases. J gave up 9 bases and V 4 bases, and 11 bases lay outside the gene matches. Germline V gene sequence: CDR1 SGHTA, CDR2 FQGNSA. The CDR3 contains 15 residues.

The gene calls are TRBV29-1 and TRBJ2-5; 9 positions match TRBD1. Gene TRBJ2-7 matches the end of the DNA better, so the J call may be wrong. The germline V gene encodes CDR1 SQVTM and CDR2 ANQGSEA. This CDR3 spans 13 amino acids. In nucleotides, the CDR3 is TGCAGCGTTGGTGGGGACAGGGCCTACGAGCAGTACTTC. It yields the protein CSVGGDRAYEQYF.

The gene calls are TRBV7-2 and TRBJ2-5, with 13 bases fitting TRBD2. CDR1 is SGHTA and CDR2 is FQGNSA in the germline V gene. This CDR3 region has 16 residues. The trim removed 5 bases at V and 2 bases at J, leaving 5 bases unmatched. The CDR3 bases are TGTGCCAGCAGCCTTGGACTAGCGGGAGATCAAGAGACCCAGTACTTC. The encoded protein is CASSLGLAGDQETQYF.

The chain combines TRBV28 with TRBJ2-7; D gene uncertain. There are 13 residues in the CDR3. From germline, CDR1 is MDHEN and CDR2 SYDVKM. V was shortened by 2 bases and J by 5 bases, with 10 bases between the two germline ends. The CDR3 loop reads CASSLDTSDEQYF. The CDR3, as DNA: TGTGCCAGCAGTTTAGACACTTCGGACGAGCAGTACTTC.

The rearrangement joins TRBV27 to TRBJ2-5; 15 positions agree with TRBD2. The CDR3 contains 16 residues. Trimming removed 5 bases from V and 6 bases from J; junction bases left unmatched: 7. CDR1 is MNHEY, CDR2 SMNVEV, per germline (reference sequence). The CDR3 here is CASSLGLAGGPKTQYF. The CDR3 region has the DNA TGTGCCAGCAGTCTTGGACTAGCGGGAGGGCCCAAGACCCAGTACTTC.

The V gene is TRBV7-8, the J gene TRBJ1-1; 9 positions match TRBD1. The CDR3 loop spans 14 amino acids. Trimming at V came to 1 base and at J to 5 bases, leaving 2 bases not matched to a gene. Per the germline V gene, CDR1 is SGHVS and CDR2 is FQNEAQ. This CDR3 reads CASSLGGQGTEAFF. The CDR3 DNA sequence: TGTGCCAGCAGCTTAGGGGGACAGGGTACTGAAGCTTTCTTT.

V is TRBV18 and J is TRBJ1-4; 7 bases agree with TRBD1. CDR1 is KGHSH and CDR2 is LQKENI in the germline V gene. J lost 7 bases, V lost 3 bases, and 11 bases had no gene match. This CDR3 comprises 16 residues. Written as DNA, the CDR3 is TGTGCCAGCTCACCCACACAGGGGAGAGGAGGTGAAAAACTGTTTTTT. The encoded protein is CASSPTQGRGGEKLFF.

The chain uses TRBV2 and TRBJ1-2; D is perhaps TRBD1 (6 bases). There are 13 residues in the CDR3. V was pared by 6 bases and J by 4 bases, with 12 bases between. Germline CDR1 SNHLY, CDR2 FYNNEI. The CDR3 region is CASREDSPYGYTF. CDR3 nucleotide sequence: TGTGCCAGCAGGGAGGACAGCCCCTATGGCTACACCTTC.

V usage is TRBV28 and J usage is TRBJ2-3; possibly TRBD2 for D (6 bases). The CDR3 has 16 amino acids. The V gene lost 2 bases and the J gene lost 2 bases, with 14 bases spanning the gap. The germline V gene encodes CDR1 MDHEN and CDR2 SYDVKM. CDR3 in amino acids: CASSLGRAGLTDTQYF. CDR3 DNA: TGTGCCAGCAGTTTAGGTCGAGCGGGCCTCACAGATACGCAGTATTTT.

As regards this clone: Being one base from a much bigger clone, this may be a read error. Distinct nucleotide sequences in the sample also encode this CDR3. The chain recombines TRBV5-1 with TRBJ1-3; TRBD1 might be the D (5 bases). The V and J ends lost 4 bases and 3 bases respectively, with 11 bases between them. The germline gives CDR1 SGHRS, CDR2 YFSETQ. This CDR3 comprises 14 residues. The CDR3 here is CASSPGTDGNTIYF. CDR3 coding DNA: TGCGCCAGCAGCCCCGGGACGGATGGAAACACCATATATTTT.

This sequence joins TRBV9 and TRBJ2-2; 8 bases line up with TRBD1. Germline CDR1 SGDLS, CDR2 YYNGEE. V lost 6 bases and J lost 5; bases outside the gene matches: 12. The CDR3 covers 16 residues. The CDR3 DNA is TGTGCCAGCAATAAGGTTGGGACAGGTTCGACCGGGGAGCTGTTTTTT. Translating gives CASNKVGTGSTGELFF.

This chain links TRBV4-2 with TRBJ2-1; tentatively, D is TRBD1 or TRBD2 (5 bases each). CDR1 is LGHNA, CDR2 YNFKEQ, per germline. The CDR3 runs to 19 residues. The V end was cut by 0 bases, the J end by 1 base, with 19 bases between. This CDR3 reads CASSQEGRRTDASYNEQFF. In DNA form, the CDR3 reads TGTGCCAGCAGCCAAGAGGGACGGCGCACGGACGCGTCCTACAATGAGCAGTTCTTC.

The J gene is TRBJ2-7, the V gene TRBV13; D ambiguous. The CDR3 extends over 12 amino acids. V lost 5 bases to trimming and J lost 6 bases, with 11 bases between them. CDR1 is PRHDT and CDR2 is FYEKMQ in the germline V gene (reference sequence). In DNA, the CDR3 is TGTGCCAGCAGCCCAAGAGCCGGCGAGCAGTACTTC. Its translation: CASSPRAGEQYF.